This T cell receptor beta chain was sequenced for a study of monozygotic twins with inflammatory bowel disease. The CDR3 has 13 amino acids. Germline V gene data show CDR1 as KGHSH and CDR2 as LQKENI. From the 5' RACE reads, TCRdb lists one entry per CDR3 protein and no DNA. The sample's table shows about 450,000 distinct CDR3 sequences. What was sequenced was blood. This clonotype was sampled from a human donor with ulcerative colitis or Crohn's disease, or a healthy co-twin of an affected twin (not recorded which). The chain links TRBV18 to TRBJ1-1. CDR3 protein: CASSPQGYTEAFF.